The 13 T cell receptor beta chains below come from one sample, sequenced in a study of beta chain features in type 1 diabetes. The study reverse transcribed the entire isolated RNA, so it sequenced expressed TCRB transcripts. The method was immunoSEQ multiplex PCR; TCRdb's version includes in-frame clones alone and lacks a portion of them. Counted here are around 300,000 clones, approximately 8% occurring once; the ten biggest clones make up roughly 1%. Sample: central memory CD4+ T cells from blood. All receptors come from a woman in her late teens or twenties in good health.

The rearrangement links TRBV28 to TRBJ1-2; a weak D match, TRBD1 (5 bases). CDR3 size: 15 residues. Germline V gives CDR1 MDHEN, CDR2 SYDVKM. The germline V and J ends were trimmed by 6 bases and 4 bases, with 18 bases remaining between them. The DNA for the CDR3 is TGTGCCAGCAGGCCGCCGAGACAGCTCCTCTATGGCTACACCTTC. Translating gives CASRPPRQLLYGYTF.

This clone occurred a few times. V is TRBV7-6 and J is TRBJ2-7; TRBD2 agrees at 8 bases. The CDR3 is 16 amino acids. Per the germline V gene, CDR1 is SGHVS and CDR2 is FNYEAQ. Germline trimming cut 0 bases from V and 6 bases from J; bases unmatched to any gene: 10. The CDR3 region is CASSLALAGPQGEQYF. In nucleotides, the CDR3 is TGTGCCAGCAGCTTAGCTCTAGCGGGTCCCCAGGGCGAGCAGTACTTC.

The chain recombines TRBV28 with TRBJ1-2, with D maybe TRBD1 (5 bases). The V end was cut by 4 bases, the J end by 2 bases, with 14 bases between. Looked up from germline, CDR1 is MDHEN and CDR2 is SYDVKM. The CDR3 is 15 amino acids. This CDR3 is CASSSRGSLNYGYTF. For the CDR3, the DNA is TGTGCCAGCAGTTCCCGGGGCAGCTTGAACTATGGCTACACCTTC.

V usage is TRBV18 and J usage is TRBJ1-2; D is possibly TRBD1 (6 bases). CDR1 is KGHSH, CDR2 LQKENI, per germline. V was pared by 2 bases and J by 6 bases, with 19 bases between. The CDR3 extends over 16 amino acids. In DNA, the CDR3 is TGTGCCAGCTCACCAGCTCAAAAGGGGGATAATAATGGCTACACCTTC. This sequence encodes CASSPAQKGDNNGYTF. Supplemented by reference TRBV18 and TRBJ1-2, the full variable domain reads NAGVMQNPRHLVRRRGQEARLRCSPMKGHSHVYWYRQLPEEGLKFMVYLQKENIIDESGMPKERFSAEFPKEGPSILRIQQVVRGDSAAYFCASSPAQKGDNNGYTFGSGTRLTVV.

This chain joins TRBV15 and TRBJ2-3, with D unresolved. There are 13 residues in the CDR3. V was clipped by 1 base and J by 4 bases, with 6 bases between them. CDR1 and CDR2 from the germline V gene are LNHNV and YYDKDF (reference sequence). CDR3: CATSRGGSDTQYF. CDR3 nucleotides: TGTGCCACCAGCAGAGGTGGGTCAGATACGCAGTATTTT.

This clone was counted between two and nine times. The CDR3 region is CASSSNEQFF. As DNA, the CDR3 is TGTGCCAGCAGTTCCAATGAGCAGTTCTTC. The chain links TRBV2 to TRBJ2-1, with D unclear. CDR3 length: 10 residues. The V end lost 5 bases, the J end lost 6 bases, and 2 bases lay between the germline ends. Germline CDR1 SNHLY, CDR2 FYNNEI. Full variable domain (missing parts from reference TRBV2 and TRBJ2-1): EPEVTQTPSHQVTQMGQEVILRCVPISNHLYFYWYRQILGQKVEFLVSFYNNEISEKSEIFDDQFSVERPDGSNFTLKIRSTKLEDSAMYFCASSSNEQFFGPGTRLTVL.

This clone was observed a handful of times. This rearrangement joins TRBV11-2 to TRBJ2-7, with D possibly TRBD2 on 6 matching bases. Trimming took off 1 base at V and 3 bases at J, with 10 bases between the two ends. Germline V gives CDR1 SGHAT, CDR2 FQNNGV. This CDR3 spans 14 amino acids. CDR3 loop: CASSLVRGIYEQYF. The CDR3 DNA is TGTGCCAGCAGCTTAGTCCGGGGGATCTACGAGCAGTACTTC.

This clone was recorded a few times. The chain employs TRBV9 and TRBJ2-3; 8 bases match TRBD2. The CDR3 is 19 amino acids. With 0 bases clipped from V and 4 bases from J, the junction kept 16 bases outside the gene matches. Germline V gene lookup returns CDR1 SGDLS and CDR2 YYNGEE. The CDR3 DNA follows: TGTGCCAGCAGCGTAGTCCTTCGCCTACTAGCGGTGTGGGCAGATACGCAGTATTTT. Its protein is CASSVVLRLLAVWADTQYF.

This rearrangement joins TRBV7-8 to TRBJ2-1; 11 bases line up with TRBD2. The V gene's germline CDR1 is SGHVS and CDR2 FQNEAQ. This CDR3 is built from 15 residues. V lost 4 bases, J lost 9 bases, and 8 bases stayed unmatched. Written as DNA, the CDR3 is TGTGCCAGCAGCTCTTTAGCGGGGGGGCTGGGTGAGCAGTTCTTC. It translates to CASSSLAGGLGEQFF.

This clone showed up many times. The chain employs TRBV30 and TRBJ1-4, with 10 bases lining up with TRBD1. Germline V gives CDR1 GTSNPN, CDR2 SVGIG (reference sequence). This CDR3 is built from 13 residues. V was pared by 5 bases and J by 6 bases, with 3 bases of the junction left unmatched. CDR3 amino acids: CAWQTGGYEKLFF. CDR3 in DNA: TGTGCCTGGCAGACAGGGGGCTATGAAAAACTGTTTTTT.

The chain carries TRBV7-9 and TRBJ2-3; D is unresolved. This CDR3 is built from 15 residues. V lost 6 bases and J 1 base, leaving 14 bases between the germline ends. Germline CDR1 and CDR2: SEHNR and FQNEAQ (reference sequence). CDR3 sequence (DNA): TGTGCCAGCAGACTACCGAACTGGGGCACAGATACGCAGTATTTT. This sequence encodes CASRLPNWGTDTQYF.

V usage is TRBV2 and J usage is TRBJ1-5; D not certain. V was pared by 2 bases and J by 1 base, with 9 bases between. The CDR3 length is 15 residues. Germline V gene data show CDR1 as SNHLY and CDR2 as FYNNEI. The CDR3 here is CASSESQGSNQPQHF. CDR3 DNA sequence: TGTGCCAGCAGTGAATCGCAAGGGAGCAATCAGCCCCAGCATTTT.

The J gene is TRBJ1-5, the V gene TRBV5-6, with unresolved D. This CDR3 has 14 amino acids. Per germline, CDR1 SGHDT and CDR2 YYEEEE. The V end lost 7 bases, the J end lost 7 bases, and 18 bases lay between the germline ends. The CDR3 reads CASGEKGKGQPQHF. The DNA for the CDR3 is TGTGCCAGCGGAGAAAAGGGAAAAGGGCAGCCCCAGCATTTT.